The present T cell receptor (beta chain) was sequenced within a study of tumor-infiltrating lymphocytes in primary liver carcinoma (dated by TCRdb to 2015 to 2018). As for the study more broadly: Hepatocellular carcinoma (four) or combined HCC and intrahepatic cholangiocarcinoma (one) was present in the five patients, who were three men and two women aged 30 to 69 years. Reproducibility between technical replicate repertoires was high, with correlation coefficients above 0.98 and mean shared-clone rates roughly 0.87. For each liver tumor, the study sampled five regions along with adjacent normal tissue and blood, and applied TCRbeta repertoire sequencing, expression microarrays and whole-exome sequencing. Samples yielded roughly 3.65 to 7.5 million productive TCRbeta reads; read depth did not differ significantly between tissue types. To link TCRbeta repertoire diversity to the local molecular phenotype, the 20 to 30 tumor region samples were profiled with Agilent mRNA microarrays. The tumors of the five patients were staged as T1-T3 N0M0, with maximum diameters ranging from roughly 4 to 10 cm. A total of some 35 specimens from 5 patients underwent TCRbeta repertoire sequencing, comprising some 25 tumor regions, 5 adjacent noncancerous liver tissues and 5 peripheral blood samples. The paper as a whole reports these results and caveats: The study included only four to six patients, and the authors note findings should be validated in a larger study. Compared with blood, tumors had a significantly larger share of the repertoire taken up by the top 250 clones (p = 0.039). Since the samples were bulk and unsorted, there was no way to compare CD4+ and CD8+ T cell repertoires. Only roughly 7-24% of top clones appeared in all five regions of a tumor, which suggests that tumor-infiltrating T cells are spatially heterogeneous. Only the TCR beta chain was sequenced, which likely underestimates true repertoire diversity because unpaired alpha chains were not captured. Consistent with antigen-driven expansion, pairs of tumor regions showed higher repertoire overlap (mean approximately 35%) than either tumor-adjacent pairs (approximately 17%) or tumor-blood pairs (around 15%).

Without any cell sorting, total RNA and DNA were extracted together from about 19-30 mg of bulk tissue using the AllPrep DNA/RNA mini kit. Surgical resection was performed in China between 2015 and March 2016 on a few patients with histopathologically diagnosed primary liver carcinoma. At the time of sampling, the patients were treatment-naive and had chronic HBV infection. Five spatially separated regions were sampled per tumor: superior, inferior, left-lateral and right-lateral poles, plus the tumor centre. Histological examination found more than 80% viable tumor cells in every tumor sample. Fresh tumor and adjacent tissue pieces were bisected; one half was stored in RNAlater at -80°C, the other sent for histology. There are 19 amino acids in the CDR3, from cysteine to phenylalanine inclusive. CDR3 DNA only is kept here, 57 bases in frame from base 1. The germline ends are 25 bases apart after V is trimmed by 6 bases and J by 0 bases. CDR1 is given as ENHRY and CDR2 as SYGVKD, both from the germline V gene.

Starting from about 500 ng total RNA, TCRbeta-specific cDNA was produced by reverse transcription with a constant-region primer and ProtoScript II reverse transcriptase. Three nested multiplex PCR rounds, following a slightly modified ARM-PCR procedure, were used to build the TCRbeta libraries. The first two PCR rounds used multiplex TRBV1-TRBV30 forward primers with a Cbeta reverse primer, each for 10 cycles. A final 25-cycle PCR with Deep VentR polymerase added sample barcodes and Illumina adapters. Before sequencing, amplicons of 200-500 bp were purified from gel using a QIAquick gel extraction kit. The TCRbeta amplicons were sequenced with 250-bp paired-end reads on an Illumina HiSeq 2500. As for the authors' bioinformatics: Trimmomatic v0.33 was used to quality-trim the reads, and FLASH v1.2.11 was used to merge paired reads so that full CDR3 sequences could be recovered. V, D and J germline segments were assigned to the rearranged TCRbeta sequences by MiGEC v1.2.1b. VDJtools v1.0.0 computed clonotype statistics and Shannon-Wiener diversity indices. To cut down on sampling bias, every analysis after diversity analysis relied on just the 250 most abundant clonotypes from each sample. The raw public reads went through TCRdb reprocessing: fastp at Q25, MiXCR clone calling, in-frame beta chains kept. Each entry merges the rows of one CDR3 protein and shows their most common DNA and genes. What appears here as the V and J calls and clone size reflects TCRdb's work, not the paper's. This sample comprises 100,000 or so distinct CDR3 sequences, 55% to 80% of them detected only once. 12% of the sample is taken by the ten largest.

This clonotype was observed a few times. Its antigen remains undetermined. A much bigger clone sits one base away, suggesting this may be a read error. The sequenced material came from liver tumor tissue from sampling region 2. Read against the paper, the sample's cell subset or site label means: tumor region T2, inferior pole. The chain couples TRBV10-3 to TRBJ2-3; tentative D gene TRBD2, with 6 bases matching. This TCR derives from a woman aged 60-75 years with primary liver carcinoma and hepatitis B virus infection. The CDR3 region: CAISSPNGPPGTSTDTQYF. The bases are TGTGCCATCAGCTCTCCTAACGGACCACCTGGGACTAGCACAGATACGCAGTATTTT.